Listed below are T cell receptor beta chains from one sample, sequenced in a study of T cell responses to AZD1222 COVID-19 vaccine. Sequencing was performed with immunoSEQ multiplex PCR; in TCRdb, only in-frame clones are kept and a portion is missing. Among roughly 110,000 clones listed, approximately 90% were seen once. The source was peripheral blood, collected on day 0 of AZD1222 vaccination. These receptors were collected from an adult in good health. Each CDR3 is given with its conserved first and last residue. The order of the fields is clone size, V gene, D gene, J gene, CDR3 DNA, CDR3 protein. The D gene is left open where the match is weak. For some rows the clone size is stated as once, few or many, or as a class when expanded; others skip it.

-	TRBV10-2	-	TRBJ1-1	TGCGCCAGCAGCGAGGGGGGTGGGGTAGAAGCTTTCTTT	CASSEGGGVEAFF
-	TRBV13	-	TRBJ2-2	TGTGCCAGCAGCCTAGGGCCGGCGAGGACCGGGGAGCTGTTTTTT	CASSLGPARTGELFF
-	TRBV5-4	TRBD1	TRBJ1-2	TGTGCCAGCAGCGCGGACAGGTTAATCTATGGCTACACCTTC	CASSADRLIYGYTF
-	TRBV18	-	TRBJ2-1	TGTGCCAGCTCACCTCCCTATAGTTCCTACAATGAGCAGTTCTTC	CASSPPYSSYNEQFF
-	TRBV28	-	TRBJ2-2	TGTGCCAGCAGCCTCAACACCGGGGAGCTGTTTTTT	CASSLNTGELFF
-	TRBV27	-	TRBJ2-1	TGTGCCAGCAGCCAAGGAAATGAGCAGTTCTTC	CASSQGNEQFF
-	TRBV29-1	TRBD1	TRBJ2-5	TGCAGCGGGGGACAGGGTTCGGAGACCCAGTACTTC	CSGGQGSETQYF
-	TRBV19	TRBD1	TRBJ1-2	TGTGCCAGTAGTATGAACCGTGCAGGGGGATCCCTCTATGGCTACACCTTC	CASSMNRAGGSLYGYTF
-	TRBV7-9	-	TRBJ1-1	TGTGCCAGCAGCTTAACGGGAATCTTCTTT	CASSLTGIFF
-	TRBV7-9	TRBD2	TRBJ2-1	TGTGCCAGCATGGGACTACTCTCGGTAGTGCAGTTCTTC	CASMGLLSVVQFF
-	TRBV4-3	-	TRBJ1-6	TGCGCCAGCAGCCAAGGAAGGCTAAATTCACCCCTCCACTTT	CASSQGRLNSPLHF
-	TRBV6-5	-	TRBJ2-1	TGTGCCAGCCGCCCAGGGTACTACAATGAGCAGTTCTTC	CASRPGYYNEQFF
-	TRBV23-1	-	TRBJ2-7	TGCGCCAGCAGTTGGTCAGGGACGCAGTACGAGCAGTACTTC	CASSWSGTQYEQYF
-	TRBV5-1	TRBD2	TRBJ2-3	TGCGCCAGCAGCTCCCGGACTAGCGGCACAGATACGCAGTATTTT	CASSSRTSGTDTQYF
-	TRBV3-1/TRBV3-2	-	TRBJ1-1	TGTGCCAGCAGCCAAGACACACAGGTTGAAGCTTTCTTT	CASSQDTQVEAFF
-	TRBV2	TRBD2	TRBJ2-3	TGTGCCAGTCTCAAATCGGGGGGTAGCACAGATACGCAGTATTTT	CASLKSGGSTDTQYF
-	TRBV19	TRBD1	TRBJ2-7	TGTGCCAGTAGTTCCACAGGGGTGCGCCCTGGGCAGTACTTC	CASSSTGVRPGQYF
-	TRBV11-2	TRBD1	TRBJ1-5	TGTGCCAGCAGCATGAAACAGGGGCGGGATCAGCCCCAGCATTTT	CASSMKQGRDQPQHF
-	TRBV7-7	TRBD1	TRBJ2-2	TGTGCCAGCAGCCTGGACAGGGCGGACACCGGGGAGCTGTTTTTT	CASSLDRADTGELFF
few	TRBV19	TRBD1	TRBJ2-5	TGTGCCAGTAGTGCGGACAGGGAAGAGACCCAGTACTTC	CASSADREETQYF
-	TRBV29-1	-	TRBJ2-7	TGCAGCGTTGAGGGTAGCGGTTCCTACGAGCAGTACTTC	CSVEGSGSYEQYF
-	TRBV7-2	-	TRBJ2-7	TGTGCCAGCAGCTTAAAGTGGAACTACGAGCAGTACTTC	CASSLKWNYEQYF
once	TRBV15	-	TRBJ1-5	TGTGCCACCAGCAGACGGGGACTGAATCAGCCCCAGCATTTT	CATSRRGLNQPQHF
-	TRBV27	-	TRBJ2-1	TGTGCCAGCAGTACCTCCATGGGTTCCTACAATGAGCAGTTCTTC	CASSTSMGSYNEQFF
-	TRBV10-1	-	TRBJ1-5	TGCGCCAGCAGTGAGCCCAGGGTGGGAAAACAGCCCCAGCATTTT	CASSEPRVGKQPQHF
-	TRBV9	-	TRBJ1-1	TGTGCCAGCAGCGTAGCTTTAGGGGAGAACACTGAAGCTTTCTTT	CASSVALGENTEAFF
-	TRBV11-2	-	TRBJ1-1	TGTGCCAGCAGCCCCCGGAAAACTGAAGCTTTCTTT	CASSPRKTEAFF
-	TRBV3-1/TRBV3-2	-	TRBJ1-4	TGTGCCAGCAGCTCAGGGGATCACGGGACGAATGAAAAACTGTTTTTT	CASSSGDHGTNEKLFF
-	TRBV7-9	-	TRBJ2-5	TGTGCCAGCAGCGGGGGAAGGGGAGAGACCCAGTACTTC	CASSGGRGETQYF
once	TRBV12-3/TRBV12-4	-	TRBJ1-1	TGTGCCAGCAGTTCGATCGGAAATGAAGCTTTCTTT	CASSSIGNEAFF
-	TRBV12-3/TRBV12-4	TRBD1	TRBJ1-2	TGTGCCAGCAGTCCACAGGGGAACTATGGCTACACCTTC	CASSPQGNYGYTF
-	TRBV13	TRBD1	TRBJ1-2	TGTGCCAGCAGCTCTGGACCTCAGGGGGCCCGCAACAACTATGGCTACACCTTC	CASSSGPQGARNNYGYTF
once	TRBV10-1	TRBD1	TRBJ1-1	TGCGCCAGCAGGACAGGGTATGCGAACACTGAAGCTTTCTTT	CASRTGYANTEAFF